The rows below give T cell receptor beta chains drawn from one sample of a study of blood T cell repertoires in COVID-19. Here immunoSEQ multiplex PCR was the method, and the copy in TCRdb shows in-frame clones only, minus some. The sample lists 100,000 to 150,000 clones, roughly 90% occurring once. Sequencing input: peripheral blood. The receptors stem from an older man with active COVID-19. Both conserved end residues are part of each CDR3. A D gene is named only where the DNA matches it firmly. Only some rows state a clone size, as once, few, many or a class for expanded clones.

CDR3: CASSSSPGLAGDQFF; DNA: TGTGCCAGCAGTTCCTCACCCGGACTAGCGGGGGACCAGTTCTTC; D: TRBD2; J: TRBJ2-1; V: TRBV27; size: NA
CDR3: CASSERGFSNQPQHF; DNA: TGTGCCAGCAGTGAAAGAGGGTTTAGCAATCAGCCCCAGCATTTT; D: NA; J: TRBJ1-5; V: TRBV2; size: NA
CDR3: CASSSSGQPIQETQYF; DNA: TGCGCCAGCAGCTCCTCGGGACAGCCGATCCAAGAGACCCAGTACTTC; D: TRBD1; J: TRBJ2-5; V: TRBV5-1; size: NA
CDR3: CASNTGGRTYEQYF; DNA: TGTGCCAGCAACACGGGAGGCAGGACCTACGAGCAGTACTTC; D: TRBD2; J: TRBJ2-7; V: TRBV7-2; size: NA
CDR3: CASSSQGAASNQPQHF; DNA: TGTGCCAGCTCATCTCAGGGGGCCGCTAGCAATCAGCCCCAGCATTTT; D: TRBD1; J: TRBJ1-5; V: TRBV18; size: NA
CDR3: CASSIGSLSLGGETQYF; DNA: TGTGCCAGTAGTATTGGAAGCCTCTCTCTGGGAGGAGAGACCCAGTACTTC; D: NA; J: TRBJ2-5; V: TRBV19; size: NA
CDR3: CASSRTSGGPLSYEQYF; DNA: TGTGCCAGCAGCCGGACTAGCGGAGGCCCCCTATCCTACGAGCAGTACTTC; D: TRBD2; J: TRBJ2-7; V: TRBV7-2; size: NA
CDR3: CASRDSGSSYEQYF; DNA: TGTGCCAGCAGGGATAGCGGGAGCTCCTACGAGCAGTACTTC; D: TRBD2; J: TRBJ2-7; V: TRBV3-1/TRBV3-2; size: NA
CDR3: CASSLGQGRPNTF; DNA: TGTGCCAGCAGCCTAGGACAGGGGCGGCCCAACACCTTC; D: TRBD1; J: TRBJ1-2; V: TRBV5-8; size: NA
CDR3: CATLAGEGGELFF; DNA: TGTGCCACTCTAGCGGGAGAAGGCGGGGAGCTGTTTTTT; D: TRBD2; J: TRBJ2-2; V: TRBV27; size: NA
CDR3: CASRLAGSEAFF; DNA: TGTGCCAGCCGACTGGCGGGGAGTGAAGCTTTCTTT; D: NA; J: TRBJ1-1; V: TRBV2; size: NA
CDR3: CSVGTVNTEAFF; DNA: TGCAGCGTGGGGACAGTGAACACTGAAGCTTTCTTT; D: TRBD1; J: TRBJ1-1; V: TRBV29-1; size: NA
CDR3: CAWSADRAPEAFF; DNA: TGTGCCTGGAGTGCGGACAGGGCCCCTGAAGCTTTCTTT; D: TRBD1; J: TRBJ1-1; V: TRBV30; size: NA
CDR3: CATKKGAGDEAFF; DNA: TGTGCCACCAAGAAGGGGGCGGGCGATGAAGCTTTCTTT; D: TRBD1; J: TRBJ1-1; V: TRBV24-1; size: NA
CDR3: CASSKGTGGGATEAFF; DNA: TGTGCCAGCAGCAAAGGAACAGGGGGCGGAGCCACTGAAGCTTTCTTT; D: NA; J: TRBJ1-1; V: TRBV21-1; size: NA
CDR3: CASSQGVTVTSNQPQHF; DNA: TGTGCCAGCAGCCAAGGGGTAACAGTAACATCAAATCAGCCCCAGCATTTT; D: NA; J: TRBJ1-5; V: TRBV4-2; size: NA
CDR3: CASSRGGASGSTVDEQFF; DNA: TGTGCCAGTAGCAGGGGTGGCGCTAGCGGGAGTACCGTAGATGAGCAGTTCTTC; D: TRBD2; J: TRBJ2-1; V: TRBV19; size: NA
CDR3: CASSQDGDSGYNEQFF; DNA: TGTGCCAGCAGCCAAGATGGGGACAGTGGTTACAATGAGCAGTTCTTC; D: TRBD1; J: TRBJ2-1; V: TRBV4-2; size: NA
CDR3: CASSFQNNYGYTF; DNA: TGTGCCAGCAGTTTTCAAAATAACTATGGCTACACCTTC; D: NA; J: TRBJ1-2; V: TRBV28; size: NA
CDR3: CASSFTPKPRKLFF; DNA: TGTGCCAGCAGTTTTACCCCTAAGCCCCGAAAACTGTTTTTT; D: NA; J: TRBJ1-4; V: TRBV28; size: NA
CDR3: CASSPLQGTAYGYTF; DNA: TGTGCCAGCTCACCACTACAGGGAACGGCCTATGGCTACACCTTC; D: NA; J: TRBJ1-2; V: TRBV18; size: NA
CDR3: CASSTTGISYEQYF; DNA: TGTGCCAGCAGTACGACAGGGATCTCCTACGAGCAGTACTTC; D: TRBD1; J: TRBJ2-7; V: TRBV6-2/TRBV6-3; size: once
CDR3: CASSSDRGRTPLHF; DNA: TGTGCCAGCAGTTCCGACAGGGGGCGGACACCCCTCCACTTT; D: TRBD1; J: TRBJ1-6; V: TRBV7-9; size: NA
CDR3: CATSEGQRGNQPQHF; DNA: TGTGCCACCAGTGAAGGACAGAGGGGCAATCAGCCCCAGCATTTT; D: NA; J: TRBJ1-5; V: TRBV24-1; size: once
CDR3: CASGFQAPYEQYF; DNA: TGTGCTAGTGGTTTCCAGGCCCCCTACGAGCAGTACTTC; D: NA; J: TRBJ2-7; V: TRBV12-5; size: few
CDR3: CASSPIHGSGANVLTF; DNA: TGTGCCAGCAGCCCCATTCACGGCTCTGGGGCCAACGTCCTGACTTTC; D: NA; J: TRBJ2-6; V: TRBV5-5; size: once
CDR3: CASSVDGKGQETQYF; DNA: TGTGCCAGCAGCGTAGATGGAAAGGGGCAAGAGACCCAGTACTTC; D: NA; J: TRBJ2-5; V: TRBV9; size: NA
CDR3: CATSDLRGASTDTQYF; DNA: TGTGCCACCAGTGATTTGCGTGGAGCTAGCACAGATACGCAGTATTTT; D: NA; J: TRBJ2-3; V: TRBV24-1; size: NA
CDR3: CASSQLQETQYF; DNA: TGTGCCAGCAGCCAACTACAAGAGACCCAGTACTTC; D: NA; J: TRBJ2-5; V: TRBV3-1/TRBV3-2; size: NA
CDR3: CASSLDGTAGNTIYF; DNA: TGTGCCAGCAGCTTAGACGGGACAGCTGGAAACACCATATATTTT; D: TRBD1; J: TRBJ1-3; V: TRBV11-3; size: NA
CDR3: CASSPPGANTIYF; DNA: TGTGCCAGCTCACCACCTGGTGCGAACACCATATATTTT; D: NA; J: TRBJ1-3; V: TRBV18; size: NA
CDR3: CASSGRAGTNTGELFF; DNA: TGTGCCAGCAGCGGGAGGGCGGGGACGAACACCGGGGAGCTGTTTTTT; D: TRBD2; J: TRBJ2-2; V: TRBV5-4; size: once
CDR3: CASSLERTSNEQFF; DNA: TGTGCCAGCAGCTTAGAAAGGACTTCCAATGAGCAGTTCTTC; D: NA; J: TRBJ2-1; V: TRBV7-8; size: NA
CDR3: CASSLARGRPQETQYF; DNA: TGTGCCAGCAGCTTGGCGCGCGGGAGACCACAAGAGACCCAGTACTTC; D: TRBD2; J: TRBJ2-5; V: TRBV5-8; size: NA
CDR3: CASSLRRTSGRSGTGELFF; DNA: TGTGCCAGCAGCTTAAGGAGGACTAGCGGGAGGTCGGGCACCGGGGAGCTGTTTTTT; D: TRBD2; J: TRBJ2-2; V: TRBV7-2; size: NA
CDR3: CASSYEVGQFF; DNA: TGTGCCAGCAGTTACGAGGTAGGGCAGTTCTTC; D: NA; J: TRBJ2-1; V: TRBV6-2/TRBV6-3; size: NA
CDR3: CASSRGGRLAGVGTTGELFF; DNA: TGTGCCAGCAGTCGGGGGGGGAGACTAGCGGGAGTGGGGACCACCGGGGAGCTGTTTTTT; D: TRBD2; J: TRBJ2-2; V: TRBV27; size: NA
CDR3: CASRSQVANTEAFF; DNA: TGTGCCAGCAGATCACAGGTCGCGAACACTGAAGCTTTCTTT; D: NA; J: TRBJ1-1; V: TRBV11-1; size: NA
CDR3: CASSQGRTVETQYF; DNA: TGCGCCAGCAGCCAGGGCCGGACAGTAGAGACCCAGTACTTC; D: NA; J: TRBJ2-5; V: TRBV4-1; size: once
CDR3: CASSTGELIDQPQHF; DNA: TGTGCCAGCAGCACCGGGGAGTTAATAGATCAGCCCCAGCATTTT; D: NA; J: TRBJ1-5; V: TRBV28; size: NA
CDR3: CASSSTLAGPYEQYF; DNA: TGTGCCAGCAGCTCGACACTAGCGGGGCCCTACGAGCAGTACTTC; D: TRBD2; J: TRBJ2-7; V: TRBV11-2; size: NA
CDR3: CAIKARLNTEAFF; DNA: TGTGCCATCAAGGCCAGGTTGAACACTGAAGCTTTCTTT; D: NA; J: TRBJ1-1; V: TRBV10-3; size: once
CDR3: CASSFGTGDSPLHF; DNA: TGTGCCAGCAGTTTCGGGACAGGGGATTCACCCCTCCACTTT; D: TRBD1; J: TRBJ1-6; V: TRBV27; size: NA
CDR3: CASRLQGRGETQYF; DNA: TGTGCCAGCAGACTACAGGGTAGGGGGGAGACCCAGTACTTC; D: NA; J: TRBJ2-5; V: TRBV7-9; size: NA
CDR3: CASSPAREGQLGGNTIYF; DNA: TGTGCCAGCAGCCCTGCCCGGGAAGGGCAGCTTGGTGGAAACACCATATATTTT; D: NA; J: TRBJ1-3; V: TRBV7-6; size: NA
CDR3: CASSGGWRVETQYF; DNA: TGTGCCAGTAGCGGGGGTTGGAGGGTAGAGACCCAGTACTTC; D: NA; J: TRBJ2-5; V: TRBV19; size: NA
CDR3: CATIGAANTGELFF; DNA: TGTGCCACAATTGGGGCAGCGAACACCGGGGAGCTGTTTTTT; D: NA; J: TRBJ2-2; V: TRBV19; size: few
CDR3: CASSDETSGDYNEQFF; DNA: TGTGCCAGCAGTGATGAGACTAGCGGGGACTACAATGAGCAGTTCTTC; D: TRBD2; J: TRBJ2-1; V: TRBV25-1; size: NA
CDR3: CASSYSAGGVGTEAFF; DNA: TGTGCCAGCAGTTACTCTGCAGGGGGCGTCGGCACTGAAGCTTTCTTT; D: TRBD1; J: TRBJ1-1; V: TRBV6-6; size: NA
CDR3: CASSSPTGVDTEAFF; DNA: TGTGCCAGCAGCTCTCCCACGGGGGTTGACACTGAAGCTTTCTTT; D: NA; J: TRBJ1-1; V: TRBV28; size: once